The 5 T cell receptor beta chains reported below all come from one sample, sequenced in a study of shared clonotypes between healthy human individuals. Here immunoSEQ multiplex PCR was the method, and the copy in TCRdb shows in-frame clones only, minus some. Here the sample spans about 480,000 clones, 60% to 80% being singletons. The sample consisted of PBMCs. The receptors shown here come from a woman between 35 and 50 years old in good health. Some clones in this sample may be carry-over from other donors' samples.

The V call is TRBV5-4, the J call TRBJ1-1, with D possibly TRBD1 on 5 matching bases. The CDR3 is 17 residues long. Germline CDR1 is SGHNT and CDR2 is YYREEE (reference sequence). V was clipped by 5 bases and J by 3 bases, with 23 bases between them. The CDR3 protein is CASSRFGAAARDTEAFF. The CDR3 region has the DNA TGTGCCAGCAGTCGATTCGGGGCAGCCGCTCGGGACACTGAAGCTTTCTTT.

The chain links TRBV2 to TRBJ1-5; TRBD1 matches 8 bases. The germline gives CDR1 SNHLY, CDR2 FYNNEI. The CDR3 is made up of 15 amino acids. V shed 8 bases and J 2 bases; nucleotides not matched to a gene: 8. This chain's CDR3 is CASHPRDRRNQPQHF. Written as DNA, the CDR3 is TGTGCCAGCCACCCCCGGGACAGGCGCAATCAGCCCCAGCATTTT.

V is TRBV11-1 and J is TRBJ2-1; TRBD1 might be the D (5 bases). The V and J ends lost 1 base and 4 bases respectively, with 17 bases between them. Germline V gene lookup returns CDR1 SGHAT and CDR2 FQDESV (reference sequence). CDR3 size: 17 residues. The CDR3 bases are TGTGCCAGCAGCTTAGAGGTTGGGGCGAGGATGTACAATGAGCAGTTCTTC. It specifies CASSLEVGARMYNEQFF.

This rearrangement joins TRBV4-2 to TRBJ2-7; D is ambiguous. V was shortened by 1 base and J by 7 bases, with 17 bases between the two germline ends. The CDR3 length is 15 residues. From germline, CDR1 is LGHNA and CDR2 YNFKEQ. The chain's CDR3 is CASSQGGTALGEQYF. CDR3 in DNA: TGTGCCAGCAGCCAAGGCGGAACAGCCTTGGGGGAGCAGTACTTC.

The chain couples TRBV6-6 to TRBJ2-2; D perhaps matches TRBD1 (6 bases). The CDR3 is 14 residues long. Germline-derived CDR1 and CDR2 are MNHNY and SVGAGI (reference sequence). Trimming stripped 6 bases from V and 1 base from J, with 9 bases between. This chain's CDR3 is CASSTGQNTGELFF. The CDR3 DNA reads TGTGCCAGCAGCACGGGACAGAACACCGGGGAGCTGTTTTTT.